This T cell receptor beta chain was documented in a study of cytomegalovirus exposure and HLA in healthy donors. Study-level points and caveats: Associated with HLA alleles at 0.05 false discovery rate in a later analysis were around 15,000 TCR beta sequences. The study designated roughly 150 TCR beta chains cytomegalovirus-associated. Certain indistinguishable V segments, among them TRBV6-2 and TRBV6-3, were excluded. HLA restriction was apparent for most CMV-associated TCR beta chains in a later analysis.

The CDR3 runs to 12 residues. With 3 bases removed from V and 9 bases from J, the gap between germline ends came to 9 bases. Germline V lookup: CDR1 MGHRA, CDR2 YSYEKL. With 60 Vbeta and 13 Jbeta primers, the PCR was carried out. TCRdb's table, derived via immunoSEQ multiplex PCR, lists solely in-frame clones and lacks some. In the table there are about 180,000 clones, roughly 75% of which are singletons. Concerning this clone itself: As yet, its antigen is unknown.

The genes are TRBV4-1 and TRBJ2-1, with D maybe TRBD2 (5 bases). The sequenced sample was PBMCs. The sequence was obtained from a woman in her thirties in good health and CMV-seronegative. CDR3 region: CASSQQAGEQFF. CDR3 in DNA: TGCGCCAGCAGCCAGCAGGCGGGTGAGCAGTTCTTC.